The TCR beta chain described here comes from a study of cytotoxic CD8 clonotypes in ibrutinib-treated CLL. The germline gives CDR1 MNHEY, CDR2 SMNVEV (reference sequence). V was trimmed by 9 bases and J by 8 bases, leaving 7 bases between them. CDR3 length equals 10 residues. Profiling relied on immunoSEQ multiplex PCR, and the TCRdb table lists in-frame clones only, not all of them. The sample records roughly 200,000 clones, roughly three quarters being singletons. This clonotype originated in a human donor with chronic lymphocytic leukemia. The chain joins TRBV27 to TRBJ1-4; D is unclear. Here the sequenced sample was PBMCs, taken after 12 months of ibrutinib treatment. The CDR3 DNA is TGTGCCAGTGGGCGGGAAAAACTGTTTTTT. This gives the protein CASGREKLFF.